The rows below give T cell receptor beta chains drawn from one sample of a study of blood T cell repertoires in COVID-19. Clones were read by immunoSEQ multiplex PCR, and TCRdb kept only the in-frame ones, dropping some. The table includes roughly 90,000 clones, approximately 88% detected once. Sequenced material: peripheral blood. These receptors all stem from an elderly woman with active or convalescent COVID-19. CDR3s include the opening cysteine and the closing phenylalanine or tryptophan. A D gene is named only where the DNA matches it firmly. Not every row has a clone size; where given, it reads once, few, many or a size class.

d_call j_call clone_size v_call cdr3_aa cdr3_nt
TRBD1 TRBJ2-1 NA TRBV4-3 CASSPRVGTVFYNEQFF TGCGCCAGCAGCCCGAGGGTCGGGACAGTCTTCTACAATGAGCAGTTCTTC
TRBD2 TRBJ2-7 NA TRBV5-6 CASSLRASGATVDEQYF TGTGCCAGCAGCTTGCGGGCCAGCGGGGCCACCGTCGACGAGCAGTACTTC
TRBD1 TRBJ2-7 NA TRBV28 CASSLGRTQGYEQYF TGTGCCAGCAGTTTGGGGCGTACACAGGGGTACGAGCAGTACTTC
NA TRBJ1-2 NA TRBV7-3 CASSLTRTTNYGYTF TGTGCCAGCAGCTTAACCCGGACTACTAACTATGGCTACACCTTC
NA TRBJ2-3 NA TRBV5-1 CASTRPESGDTQYF TGCGCCAGCACTCGGCCCGAGTCAGGGGATACGCAGTATTTT
TRBD1 TRBJ1-5 NA TRBV6-6 CASSYSGQDSNQPQHF TGTGCCAGCAGTTACTCCGGACAGGATAGCAATCAGCCCCAGCATTTT
TRBD1 TRBJ2-2 NA TRBV18 CASSPGQMNTGELFF TGTGCCAGCTCACCGGGACAGATGAACACCGGGGAGCTGTTTTTT
TRBD2 TRBJ2-7 few TRBV5-4 CASSSLAGASYEQYF TGTGCCAGCAGCTCTTTAGCGGGGGCGTCGTACGAGCAGTACTTC
TRBD2 TRBJ2-3 NA TRBV2 CASSEDRGGTQYF TGTGCCAGCAGTGAAGACCGGGGGGGAACGCAGTATTTT
TRBD1 TRBJ2-3 NA TRBV11-2 CASSLWDSQDTQYF TGTGCCAGCAGCTTATGGGACAGCCAAGATACGCAGTATTTT
NA TRBJ2-7 NA TRBV11-1 CASSQGPYEQYF TGTGCCAGCAGTCAGGGCCCCTACGAGCAGTACTTC
NA TRBJ1-4 NA TRBV28 CAWGRHEKLFF TGTGCCTGGGGGCGGCATGAAAAACTGTTTTTT
NA TRBJ2-3 NA TRBV3-1/TRBV3-2 CASSQDQDTQYF TGTGCCAGCAGCCAAGATCAAGATACGCAGTATTTT
NA TRBJ1-2 NA TRBV3-1/TRBV3-2 CASSQVQYGYTF TGTGCCAGCAGCCAAGTGCAGTATGGCTACACCTTC
NA TRBJ1-1 NA TRBV28 CAAVGPGRANTEAFF TGTGCCGCCGTCGGACCCGGGAGGGCGAACACTGAAGCTTTCTTT
TRBD1 TRBJ2-7 NA TRBV20-1 CSASPAGGSYEQYF TGCAGTGCTAGTCCCGCAGGGGGTTCCTACGAGCAGTACTTC
TRBD1 TRBJ2-4 NA TRBV28 CASTPFPGQGIKNIQYF TGTGCCAGCACCCCCTTCCCGGGACAGGGAATCAAAAACATTCAGTACTTC
NA TRBJ1-1 NA TRBV10-2 CASIGNLKNTEAFF TGCGCCAGCATTGGCAACCTTAAGAACACTGAAGCTTTCTTT
NA TRBJ2-3 NA TRBV24-1 CATSGTTRGADTQYF TGTGCCACCAGTGGGACAACAAGAGGAGCAGATACGCAGTATTTT
TRBD2 TRBJ2-3 NA TRBV9 CASSVEPSGGINTQYF TGTGCCAGCAGCGTAGAGCCTAGCGGGGGGATAAATACGCAGTATTTT
NA TRBJ1-2 NA TRBV28 CASSSYGPTVVSDGYTF TGTGCCAGCAGTTCCTACGGCCCCACAGTTGTCTCGGATGGCTACACCTTC
NA TRBJ1-3 NA TRBV5-1 CASSSDSFSGNTIYF TGCGCCAGCAGCTCAGACAGTTTCTCTGGAAACACCATATATTTT
NA TRBJ1-2 NA TRBV6-2/TRBV6-3 CASSYGSGFYGYTF TGTGCCAGCAGTTACGGATCAGGGTTTTATGGCTACACCTTC
NA TRBJ2-5 NA TRBV3-1/TRBV3-2 CASSQDWAGEETQYF TGTGCCAGCAGCCAAGATTGGGCAGGGGAAGAGACCCAGTACTTC
NA TRBJ1-6 few TRBV9 CASSVGTENSPLHF TGTGCCAGCAGCGTAGGGACAGAGAATTCACCCCTCCACTTT
NA TRBJ2-2 NA TRBV11-3 CASSLASGTGELFF TGTGCCAGCAGCTTGGCAAGCGGCACCGGGGAGCTGTTTTTT
TRBD2 TRBJ2-7 NA TRBV7-2 CASSSSSGPAYEQYF TGTGCCAGCAGCTCGTCTAGCGGACCTGCTTACGAGCAGTACTTC